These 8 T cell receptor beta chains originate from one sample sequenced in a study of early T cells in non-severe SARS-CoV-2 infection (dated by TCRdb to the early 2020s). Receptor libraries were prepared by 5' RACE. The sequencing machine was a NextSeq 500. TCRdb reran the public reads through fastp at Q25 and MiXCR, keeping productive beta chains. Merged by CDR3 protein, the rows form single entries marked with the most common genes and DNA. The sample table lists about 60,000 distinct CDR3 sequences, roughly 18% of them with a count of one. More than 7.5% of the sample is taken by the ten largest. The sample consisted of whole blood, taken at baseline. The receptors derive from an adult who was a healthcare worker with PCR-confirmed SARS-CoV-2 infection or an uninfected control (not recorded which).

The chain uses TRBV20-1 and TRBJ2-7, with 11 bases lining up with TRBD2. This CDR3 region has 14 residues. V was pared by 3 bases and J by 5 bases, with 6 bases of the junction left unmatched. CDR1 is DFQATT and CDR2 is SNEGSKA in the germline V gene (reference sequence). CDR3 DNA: TGCAGTGCTAGTCTTACGACTAGCGGGAACGAGCAGTACTTC. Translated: CSASLTTSGNEQYF.

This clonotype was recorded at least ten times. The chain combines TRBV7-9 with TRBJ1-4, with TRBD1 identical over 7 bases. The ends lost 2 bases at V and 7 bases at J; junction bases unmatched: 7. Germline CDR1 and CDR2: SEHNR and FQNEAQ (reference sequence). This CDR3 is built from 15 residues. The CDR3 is CASSLTGAGSEKLFF. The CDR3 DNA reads TGTGCCAGCAGCTTAACAGGGGCGGGTAGTGAAAAACTGTTTTTT.

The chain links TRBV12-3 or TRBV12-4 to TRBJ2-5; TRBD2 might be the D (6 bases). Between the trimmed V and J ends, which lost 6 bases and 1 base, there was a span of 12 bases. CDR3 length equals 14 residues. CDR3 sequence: CASSRAGIQETQYF. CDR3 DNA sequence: TGTGCCAGCAGCCGGGCGGGGATCCAAGAGACCCAGTACTTC.

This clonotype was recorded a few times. The CDR3 here is CASSFGTSGGQSEQYF. For the CDR3, the DNA is TGTGCCAGCAGTTTCGGGACTAGCGGGGGTCAGTCCGAGCAGTACTTC. The chain employs TRBV11-2 and TRBJ2-7; 14 bases agree with TRBD2. V lost 6 bases, J lost 6 bases, and 10 bases stayed unmatched. CDR3 length: 16 amino acids. CDR1 is SGHAT and CDR2 is FQNNGV in the germline V gene.

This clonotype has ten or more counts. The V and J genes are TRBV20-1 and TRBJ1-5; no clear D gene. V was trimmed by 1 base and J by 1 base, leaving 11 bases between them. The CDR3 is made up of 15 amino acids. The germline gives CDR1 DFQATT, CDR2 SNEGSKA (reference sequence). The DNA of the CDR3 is TGCAGTGCTAGAGCTACGGTCGCAAGCAATCAGCCCCAGCATTTT. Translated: CSARATVASNQPQHF.

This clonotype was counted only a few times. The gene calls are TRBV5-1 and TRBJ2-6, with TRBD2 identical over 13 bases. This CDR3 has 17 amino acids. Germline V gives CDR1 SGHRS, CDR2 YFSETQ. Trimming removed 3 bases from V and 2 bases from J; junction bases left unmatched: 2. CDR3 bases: TGCGCCAGCAGCTCCGGACTAGCGGGAGCTGGGGCCAACGTCCTGACTTTC. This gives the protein CASSSGLAGAGANVLTF.

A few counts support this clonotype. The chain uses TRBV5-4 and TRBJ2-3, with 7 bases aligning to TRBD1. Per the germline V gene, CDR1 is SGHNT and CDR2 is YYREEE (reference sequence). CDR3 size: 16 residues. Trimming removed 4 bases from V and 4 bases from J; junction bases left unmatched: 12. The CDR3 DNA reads TGTGCCAGCAGCCGCCGGACGACAGGGCCATCAGATACGCAGTATTTT. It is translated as CASSRRTTGPSDTQYF.

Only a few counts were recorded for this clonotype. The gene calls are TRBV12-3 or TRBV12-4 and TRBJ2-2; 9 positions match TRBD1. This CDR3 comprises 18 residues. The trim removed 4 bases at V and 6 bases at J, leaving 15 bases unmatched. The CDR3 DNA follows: TGTGCCAGCAGTTCCACATCCCACAGGGGGCAAGTACCCGGGGAGCTGTTTTTT. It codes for CASSSTSHRGQVPGELFF.